The next 16 T cell receptor beta chains were all read from a single sample in a study of cytomegalovirus exposure and HLA in healthy donors. Clones were read by immunoSEQ multiplex PCR, and TCRdb kept only the in-frame ones, dropping some. The table lists 100,000 to 150,000 clones, around 96% of them singletons, with 1.7% in the top ten. Sequenced input: PBMCs. The receptors derive from a man aged 18 to 29 in good health and CMV-seronegative.

This chain's CDR3 is CASSLTLPGNYNSPLHF. The CDR3 DNA reads TGTGCCAGCAGCTTAACCTTACCGGGGAACTATAATTCACCCCTCCACTTT. The genes are TRBV7-8 and TRBJ1-6; no definite D call. V dropped 2 bases and J dropped 3 bases, with 14 bases sitting between them. Germline V gene lookup returns CDR1 SGHVS and CDR2 FQNEAQ. CDR3 length: 17 residues.

The chain carries TRBV2 and TRBJ2-7, with D possibly TRBD1 on 5 matching bases. The V and J ends lost 6 bases and 2 bases respectively, with 14 bases between them. The CDR3 extends over 14 amino acids. Germline CDR1 and CDR2: SNHLY and FYNNEI. CDR3 bases: TGTGCCAGCAGGGTGACAGAGGCTACCTACGAGCAGTACTTC. Translated: CASRVTEATYEQYF.

This clone was seen a single time. DNA for the CDR3: TGTGCCAGCAGCTTTGGAGGGAACTACGAGCAGTACTTC. Translating gives CASSFGGNYEQYF. The chain combines TRBV11-1 with TRBJ2-7, with a weak D call TRBD2 (6 bases). V shed 3 bases and J shed 3 bases, with 9 bases lying between them. Per germline, CDR1 SGHAT and CDR2 FQDESV (reference sequence). CDR3 length equals 13 residues.

V usage is TRBV27 and J usage is TRBJ2-7; possibly TRBD2 for D (5 bases). The germline gives CDR1 MNHEY, CDR2 SMNVEV (reference sequence). Trimming pared 1 base from V and 4 bases from J, leaving 8 bases between. The CDR3 extends over 13 amino acids. This CDR3 is CASSLYAGYEQYF. The DNA for the CDR3 is TGTGCCAGCAGTTTATATGCGGGTTACGAGCAGTACTTC.

This rearrangement joins TRBV28 to TRBJ1-4; D gene ambiguous. The ends were cut back, 5 bases at V and 3 bases at J, with 13 bases in the middle. The CDR3 extends over 15 amino acids. CDR1 MDHEN and CDR2 SYDVKM come from the germline V gene. The CDR3 DNA follows: TGTGCCAGCAGTCCGTACAGTGAAGCTAATGAAAAACTGTTTTTT. Its translation: CASSPYSEANEKLFF.

This clone was recorded a few times. The CDR3 DNA is TGTGCCTGGAGCAAAAGTCGCGCTGAAGCTTTCTTT. It codes for CAWSKSRAEAFF. The chain employs TRBV30 and TRBJ1-1; D gene ambiguous. Trimming pared 3 bases from V and 6 bases from J, leaving 11 bases between. The CDR3 sequence is 12 residues long. Germline CDR1 and CDR2: GTSNPN and SVGIG (reference sequence).

This rearrangement joins TRBV5-6 to TRBJ2-7; 9 nucleotides match TRBD1. The CDR3 is 13 amino acids. CDR1 is SGHDT and CDR2 is YYEEEE in the germline V gene. The J segment lost 3 bases and the V segment lost 3 bases, leaving 1 base of the junction unmatched. The CDR3 coding sequence is TGTGCCAGCAGCTCGGACAGGGGCTACGAGCAGTACTTC. Its protein is CASSSDRGYEQYF.

The rearrangement links TRBV30 to TRBJ2-1; weak D call: TRBD1 (5 bases). The V and J ends lost 2 bases and 12 bases respectively, with 8 bases between them. CDR3 length: 10 amino acids. Germline lookup yields CDR1 GTSNPN and CDR2 SVGIG (reference sequence). The CDR3 DNA sequence: TGTGCCTGGAGTTATCAGGGGCAGTTCTTC. The encoded protein is CAWSYQGQFF.

The chain employs TRBV4-3 and TRBJ2-4; 9 nucleotides line up with TRBD2. Trimming cost V 8 bases and J 8 bases; bases outside gene matches: 10. The CDR3 runs 14 residues. Germline loops: CDR1 LGHNA, CDR2 YSLEER. The DNA of the CDR3 is TGCGCCAGCTACGCCGGGACTAGCATGGACATTCAGTACTTC. This gives the protein CASYAGTSMDIQYF.

The rearrangement joins TRBV2 to TRBJ2-1; 9 bases match TRBD2. Germline CDR1 and CDR2: SNHLY and FYNNEI. Trimming removed 4 bases from V and 7 bases from J; junction bases left unmatched: 8. The CDR3 sequence is 15 residues long. The DNA of the CDR3 is TGTGCCAGCAGTGGGGGTAGCGGGAGATTGAATGAGCAGTTCTTC. It yields the protein CASSGGSGRLNEQFF.

The V gene is TRBV7-2, the J gene TRBJ2-7; 9 nucleotides line up with TRBD1. CDR3 length: 15 residues. CDR1 is SGHTA, CDR2 FQGNSA, per germline. With V trimmed by 1 base and J by 4 bases, 5 bases remained unmatched. The CDR3 here is CASSLVVGQGYEQYF. In DNA form, the CDR3 reads TGTGCCAGCAGCTTAGTAGTGGGACAGGGATACGAGCAGTACTTC.

The V call is TRBV9, the J call TRBJ2-2; 13 positions agree with TRBD2. CDR3 size: 19 residues. Germline CDR1 is SGDLS and CDR2 is YYNGEE. J lost 7 bases, V lost 3 bases, and 15 bases had no gene match. CDR3 DNA: TGTGCCAGCAGCGGACTTGGAACTAGCGGGAGGGTAGGAGGCGGGGAGCTGTTTTTT. Translation: CASSGLGTSGRVGGGELFF. The entire variable domain, with the rest obtained from reference TRBV9 and TRBJ2-2, is as follows: DSGVTQTPKHLITATGQRVTLRCSPRSGDLSVYWYQQSLDQGLQFLIQYYNGEERAKGNILERFSAQQFPDLHSELNLSSLELGDSALYFCASSGLGTSGRVGGGELFFGEGSRLTVL.

The chain uses TRBV28 and TRBJ1-5; 11 bases map to TRBD1. Germline V gene lookup returns CDR1 MDHEN and CDR2 SYDVKM. The CDR3 extends over 16 amino acids. V lost 4 bases and J lost 5; bases outside the gene matches: 7. CDR3 nucleotide sequence: TGTGCCAGCAGTTCCCGGGGACAGGGGGTGGATCAGCCCCAGCATTTT. This sequence encodes CASSSRGQGVDQPQHF.

CDR3: CASEGVRNEQYF. The CDR3 DNA reads TGTGCCAGCGAGGGGGTACGGAACGAGCAGTACTTC. V gene TRBV28 combines with J gene TRBJ2-7; maybe TRBD1 (6 bases). The CDR3 has 12 amino acids. Trimming took 8 bases from V and 5 from J, leaving 13 bases between them. Germline V gene sequence: CDR1 MDHEN, CDR2 SYDVKM.

V is TRBV27 and J is TRBJ1-5, with TRBD1 identical over 9 bases. The V gene end was trimmed by 6 bases and the J gene end by 2 bases; junction bases not matched to a gene: 5. CDR3 length: 15 residues. Per germline, CDR1 MNHEY and CDR2 SMNVEV (reference sequence). CDR3 sequence: CASSQGQGGNQPQHF. Written as DNA, the CDR3 is TGTGCCAGCAGCCAGGGACAGGGTGGCAATCAGCCCCAGCATTTT.

CDR3 loop: CSAREGWNTEAFF. CDR3 coding DNA: TGCAGCGCCAGGGAGGGCTGGAACACTGAAGCTTTCTTT. This sequence joins TRBV29-1 and TRBJ1-1; the D gene is possibly TRBD1 (5 bases). V gave up 7 bases and J gave up 1 base, with 13 bases separating them. The CDR3 covers 13 residues. CDR1 and CDR2 (germline): SQVTM, ANQGSEA.